Following are 21 T cell receptor beta chains from one sample sequenced in a study of blood T cell repertoires in COVID-19. Method: immunoSEQ multiplex PCR; TCRdb's copy keeps in-frame clones and lacks some. The table lists some 160,000 clones, 84% of them singletons. Input material: peripheral blood. The receptors were sampled from an elderly woman with COVID-19, enrolled during active disease.

V gene TRBV18 combines with J gene TRBJ1-5; perhaps TRBD1 as D (5 bases). In germline, CDR1 is KGHSH, CDR2 LQKENI. The CDR3 is 15 residues long. The V and J ends lost 2 bases and 1 base respectively, with 9 bases between them. CDR3 sequence: CASSPKAGSNQPQHF. CDR3 sequence (DNA): TGTGCCAGCTCACCAAAGGCAGGGAGCAATCAGCCCCAGCATTTT.

This sequence joins TRBV7-2 and TRBJ1-2; weak D call: TRBD1 (5 bases). Germline loops: CDR1 SGHTA, CDR2 FQGNSA. The ends were cut back, 1 base at V and 8 bases at J, with 14 bases in the middle. This CDR3 region has 14 residues. CDR3 sequence: CASSLEGFASGYTF. CDR3 bases: TGTGCCAGCAGCTTAGAGGGGTTTGCTTCGGGCTACACCTTC.

This clone qualifies as medium-sized. The rearrangement links TRBV5-1 to TRBJ1-2; 7 nucleotides align to TRBD1. V lost 4 bases and J lost 8; bases outside the gene matches: 14. The CDR3 consists of 15 residues. Germline CDR1 reads SGHRS; CDR2 reads YFSETQ. The CDR3 reads CASSPHGQVKRGYTF. For the CDR3, the DNA is TGCGCCAGCAGCCCACACGGACAGGTTAAAAGGGGCTACACCTTC. Looking up the rest from reference TRBV5-1 and TRBJ1-2 gives the full variable domain: KAGVTQTPRYLIKTRGQQVTLSCSPISGHRSVSWYQQTPGQGLQFLFEYFSETQRNKGNFPGRFSGRQFSNSRSEMNVSTLELGDSALYLCASSPHGQVKRGYTFGSGTRLTVV.

The chain recombines TRBV9 with TRBJ2-1, with D possibly TRBD2 on 5 matching bases. Germline V CDR1 and CDR2: SGDLS, YYNGEE. The CDR3 is 15 residues long. Trimming shortened V by 1 base and J by 7 bases, and 15 bases separated the two germline ends. The CDR3 coding sequence is TGTGCCAGCAGCGTATTTGTGGGAGTGGGTAATGAGCAGTTCTTC. It translates to CASSVFVGVGNEQFF.

The chain employs TRBV5-1 and TRBJ1-1; the match to TRBD1 covers 10 bases. V shed 2 bases and J 5 bases; nucleotides not matched to a gene: 3. This CDR3 spans 14 amino acids. CDR1 and CDR2 (germline): SGHRS, YFSETQ. CDR3: CASSFGQGGTEAFF. The CDR3 DNA follows: TGCGCCAGCAGCTTTGGACAGGGGGGAACTGAAGCTTTCTTT.

Note on this clone: Relative to the germline gene, one junction end is altered; a read error may explain this. CDR3 bases: TGTGCCAGTAGTAAAGGAAGTTCAACAGGACGGGATTTT. Translated: CASSKGSSTGRDF. The V call is TRBV19, the J call TRBJ1-3, with a possible D match to TRBD1 (5 bases). Germline loops: CDR1 LNHDA, CDR2 SQIVND (reference sequence). CDR3 length: 13 residues. Full variable domain (outside the CDR3, taken from reference TRBV19 and TRBJ1-3): DGGITQSPKYLFRKEGQNVTLSCEQNLNHDAMYWYRQDPGQGLRLIYYSQIVNDFQKGDIAEGYSVSREKKESFPLTVTSAQKNPTAFYLCASSKGSSTGRDFGEGSWLTVV.

A few counts support this clone. The chain employs TRBV19 and TRBJ1-1, with D maybe TRBD1 (6 bases). This CDR3 has 13 residues. Germline assignment: CDR1 LNHDA and CDR2 SQIVND (reference sequence). V lost 3 bases to trimming and J lost 8 bases, with 13 bases between them. CDR3 coding DNA: TGTGCCAGTAGTATGAGAGGGGGTTACGAAGCTTTCTTT. Its translation: CASSMRGGYEAFF.

The chain carries TRBV20-1 and TRBJ2-7; TRBD1 aligns across 9 bases. V lost 3 bases and J lost 6; bases outside the gene matches: 6. Germline V gene lookup returns CDR1 DFQATT and CDR2 SNEGSKA (reference sequence). CDR3 length equals 13 residues. The CDR3 spells CSASGDRVFEQYF. The CDR3 DNA reads TGCAGTGCTAGTGGGGACAGGGTGTTCGAGCAGTACTTC.

The V gene is TRBV6-5, the J gene TRBJ2-1; a possible D gene is TRBD1 (6 bases). V gave up 6 bases and J gave up 3 bases, with 9 bases separating them. The length of the CDR3 is 13 residues. From germline, CDR1 is MNHEY and CDR2 SVGAGI. CDR3 sequence (DNA): TGTGCCAGCAGGCTGGACAGCTACAATGAGCAGTTCTTC. Encoded protein: CASRLDSYNEQFF.

The rearrangement uses TRBV2 and TRBJ2-5, with D perhaps TRBD1 (5 bases). V was trimmed by 6 bases and J by 2 bases, leaving 7 bases between them. The CDR3 is made up of 12 amino acids. Germline lookup yields CDR1 SNHLY and CDR2 FYNNEI. The CDR3 is CASRTEQETQYF. In DNA, the CDR3 is TGTGCCAGCAGGACAGAACAAGAGACCCAGTACTTC.

The chain carries TRBV7-9 and TRBJ2-7; TRBD1 agrees at 8 bases. Germline CDR1 reads SEHNR; CDR2 reads FQNEAQ (reference sequence). This CDR3 comprises 14 residues. The ends lost 5 bases at V and 4 bases at J; junction bases unmatched: 7. Written as DNA, the CDR3 is TGTGCCAGCAGCGTGAGGACAGGGACGTACGAGCAGTACTTC. Residues: CASSVRTGTYEQYF. The full variable domain, its missing parts supplied by reference TRBV7-9 and TRBJ2-7, is DTGVSQNPRHKITKRGQNVTFRCDPISEHNRLYWYRQTLGQGPEFLTYFQNEAQLEKSRLLSDRFSAERPKGSFSTLEIQRTEQGDSAMYLCASSVRTGTYEQYFGPGTRLTVT.

V and J are TRBV7-8 and TRBJ1-5; weak D call: TRBD1 (5 bases). The CDR3 runs to 17 residues. Trimming left V 1 base short and J 3 bases short, with 16 bases between. Germline-derived CDR1 and CDR2 are SGHVS and FQNEAQ. CDR3 protein: CASSLGVTAYFNQPQHF. DNA for the CDR3: TGTGCCAGCAGCTTAGGAGTGACAGCGTACTTCAATCAGCCCCAGCATTTT.

This chain connects TRBV29-1 to TRBJ1-5; possible D gene TRBD1, 5 bases. Germline V gives CDR1 SQVTM, CDR2 ANQGSEA. This CDR3 is built from 12 residues. The V gene lost 5 bases and the J gene lost 7 bases, with 12 bases spanning the gap. Here the CDR3 reads CSVSQGNQPQHF. CDR3 sequence (DNA): TGCAGCGTTTCCCAGGGAAACCAGCCCCAGCATTTT.

The gene calls are TRBV9 and TRBJ2-1, with 8 positions matching TRBD2. CDR1 and CDR2 (germline): SGDLS, YYNGEE. After removal of 0 bases from V and 7 bases from J, the junction contained 6 bases not matched to a gene. The CDR3 covers 15 residues. For the CDR3, the DNA is TGTGCCAGCAGCGTAGACGGGAGGGCTCGAAATGAGCAGTTCTTC. Translated: CASSVDGRARNEQFF.

V usage is TRBV4-3 and J usage is TRBJ1-4; D might be TRBD1 (6 bases). CDR3 length: 16 residues. Germline V CDR1 and CDR2: LGHNA, YSLEER. Deletions cut 2 bases from V and 0 bases from J, with 10 bases between. The CDR3 region has the DNA TGCGCCAGCAGCCAAAATAGACAGGCAACTAATGAAAAACTGTTTTTT. As protein: CASSQNRQATNEKLFF.

The CDR3 region is CASSYGQGTIYGYTF. In DNA form, the CDR3 reads TGTGCCAGCAGTTACGGACAGGGAACTATCTATGGCTACACCTTC. The chain links TRBV6-2 or TRBV6-3 to TRBJ1-2; 8 bases are shared with TRBD1. Germline V lookup: CDR1 MNHEY, CDR2 SVGEGT. Trimming took 2 bases from V and 4 from J; bases not matched to a gene: 6. The CDR3 covers 15 residues.

The genes are TRBV9 and TRBJ2-7, with D maybe TRBD2 (5 bases). Trimming removed 4 bases from V and 7 bases from J, with 21 bases in between. The CDR3 has 15 residues. Per germline, CDR1 SGDLS and CDR2 YYNGEE. Here the CDR3 DNA reads TGTGCCAGCAGCCCCAACGTCGGGGTGCCGGGGGAGCAGTACTTC. It codes for CASSPNVGVPGEQYF.

The J gene is TRBJ2-1, the V gene TRBV5-5; 8 nucleotides line up with TRBD1. The ends lost 4 bases at V and 5 bases at J; junction bases unmatched: 11. CDR3 size: 16 residues. From germline, CDR1 is SGHKS and CDR2 YYEKEE (reference sequence). CDR3 region: CASSVLHDRGDNEQFF. The CDR3 region has the DNA TGTGCCAGCAGCGTTCTCCACGACAGGGGTGACAATGAGCAGTTCTTC.

This clone showed up just once. At one end the junction does not follow the germline gene, possibly because of a read error. CDR3 loop: CASSSLSGQGGKGISF. In DNA, the CDR3 is TGTGCCAGCAGTTCTCTATCGGGACAGGGGGGGAAGGGCATATCCTTC. This sequence joins TRBV2 and TRBJ2-7; 11 nucleotides line up with TRBD1. CDR1 is SNHLY and CDR2 is FYNNEI in the germline V gene. The CDR3 runs to 16 residues.

The chain is built from TRBV6-5 and TRBJ1-2, with 7 bases fitting TRBD1. The germline V gene encodes CDR1 MNHEY and CDR2 SVGAGI. The CDR3 has 14 amino acids. V lost 2 bases and J lost 3; bases outside the gene matches: 3. CDR3 nucleotide sequence: TGTGCCAGCAGTTACGACAGGGTTGACTATGGCTACACCTTC. Its translation is CASSYDRVDYGYTF.

The chain uses TRBV29-1 and TRBJ2-5; D ambiguous. V shed 4 bases and J shed 2 bases, with 5 bases lying between them. Looked up from germline, CDR1 is SQVTM and CDR2 is ANQGSEA. The CDR3 length is 11 residues. CDR3 amino acids: CSVGLQETQYF. CDR3 bases: TGCAGCGTTGGACTTCAAGAGACCCAGTACTTC. Full variable domain (remainder filled in from reference TRBV29-1 and TRBJ2-5): SAVISQKPSRDICQRGTSLTIQCQVDSQVTMMFWYRQQPGQSLTLIATANQGSEATYESGFVIDKFPISRPNLTFSTLTVSNMSPEDSSIYLCSVGLQETQYFGPGTRLLVL.